The clone carrying this TCR beta chain was seen ten or more times. Its antigen is unknown. This sample is part of a study of prognosis after radiotherapy for stage I lung cancer. Overall study context: No patient was treated with concurrent therapy while undergoing stereotactic body radiotherapy. After radiotherapy, 15 showed no significant progression while a few developed distant metastases (median roughly seven months).

With V trimmed by 2 bases and J by 6 bases, 11 bases remained unmatched. CDR3 length: 17 amino acids. Germline V gene lookup returns CDR1 SGHKS and CDR2 YYEKEE (reference sequence). Study outcomes and limitations: Gene usage of TRBV and TRBJ reportedly differed between patients with and without metastases.

Using two-round multiplex PCR, the authors amplified TCR beta CDR3 from genomic DNA. Individual primers that were specific to each TRBV and TRBJ gene served in first-round PCR. TCRdb used MiXCR to reprocess the multiplex PCR reads, holding one entry per CDR3 protein. The sample consists of nearly 35,000 distinct CDR3 sequences, less than 40% of them appearing once. Among the patients, all were node-negative on CT and PET/CT, and none had received prior chemotherapy or radiotherapy or had other malignancies. The TCR was taken from a donor aged 50 or older with non-small cell lung cancer. The sample was PBMCs, taken before or after stereotactic body radiation therapy (not recorded which). The chain links TRBV5-5 to TRBJ2-1; the match to TRBD2 covers 10 bases. The CDR3 sequence: CASSLTYSGRNPNEQFF. DNA of the CDR3: TGTGCCAGCAGCTTAACCTATAGCGGGAGGAATCCCAATGAGCAGTTCTTC.